Listed here are 17 T cell receptor beta chains from one sample, sequenced in a study of glioma-infiltrating T cells after dendritic cell vaccination listed by TCRdb under 2016. The library was built by means of the immunoSEQ multiplex PCR assay. TCRdb stores this immuneACCESS table with in-frame sequences only. Part of the clones is absent; in the studies checked, under half of the shortfall reflects unresolved V genes, and no reason is known for the rest. The sample profile shows around 90,000 clones; 70% to 90% of them were found once. The ten largest make up over 2% of the sample. The sample's time point label is to be understood as: after dendritic cell vaccination, including at tumor progression/relapse. The material was blood, obtained after dendritic cell vaccination. Source of these receptors: a human donor with glioblastoma.

The V and J genes are TRBV25-1 and TRBJ2-3; 7 positions match TRBD2. The CDR3 is 15 residues long. Germline V gene sequence: CDR1 MGHDK, CDR2 SYGVNS. The junction had 13 bases not matched to a gene; V was cut back by 3 bases and J by 10 bases. CDR3 bases: TGTGCCAGCAGTGACCCAAACGTCCCCCGGGAGGCGCAGTATTTT. It translates to CASSDPNVPREAQYF. Complete variable domain (other parts from reference TRBV25-1 and TRBJ2-3): EADIYQTPRYLVIGTGKKITLECSQTMGHDKMYWYQQDPGMELHLIHYSYGVNSTEKGDLSSESTVSRIRTEHFPLTLESARPSHTSQYLCASSDPNVPREAQYFGPGTRLTVL.

The genes are TRBV4-1 and TRBJ1-1; D is uncertain. CDR1 is MGHRA and CDR2 is YSYEKL in the germline V gene. This CDR3 is built from 14 residues. V was pared by 0 bases and J by 3 bases, with 8 bases between. The CDR3 DNA reads TGCGCCAGCAGCCAAGATCTCCGCGACACTGAAGCTTTCTTT. Its translation: CASSQDLRDTEAFF.

This chain connects TRBV7-7 to TRBJ2-5, with TRBD1 identical over 7 bases. The J segment lost 4 bases and the V segment lost 0 bases, leaving 2 bases of the junction unmatched. Germline CDR1 reads SSHAT; CDR2 reads FNYEAQ (reference sequence). CDR3 length: 14 residues. CDR3 amino acids: CASSLAAGGETQYF. The CDR3 DNA sequence: TGTGCCAGCAGCTTAGCTGCAGGGGGAGAGACCCAGTACTTC.

This chain joins TRBV29-1 and TRBJ2-3; TRBD1 aligns across 9 bases. Germline V gene data show CDR1 as SQVTM and CDR2 as ANQGSEA. With 6 bases clipped from V and 5 bases from J, the junction kept 12 bases outside the gene matches. This CDR3 has 15 residues. The CDR3 sequence is CSVGSGTGRGDTQYF. Here the CDR3 DNA reads TGCAGCGTAGGATCCGGGACAGGGCGAGGAGATACGCAGTATTTT.

The gene calls are TRBV6-9 and TRBJ2-3, with D maybe TRBD2 (7 bases). CDR3 length: 17 amino acids. Trimming cost V 0 bases and J 6 bases, with 19 bases left between them. Germline values: CDR1 MNHGY, CDR2 SVAAGI. The DNA of the CDR3 is TGTGCCAGCAGTTATTCGGAAAGGGGGGAGGGCCCGGATACGCAGTATTTT. This codes for CASSYSERGEGPDTQYF.

The chain uses TRBV14 and TRBJ2-5, with D possibly TRBD2 on 5 matching bases. Looked up from germline, CDR1 is SGHDN and CDR2 is FVKESK. The CDR3 length is 14 residues. Trimming took off 4 bases at V and 5 bases at J, with 14 bases between the two ends. The CDR3 here is CASSRAAAYETQYF. CDR3 nucleotide sequence: TGTGCCAGCAGCCGAGCAGCGGCCTATGAGACCCAGTACTTC.

The genes are TRBV6-6 and TRBJ2-2, with 7 bases matching TRBD1. Germline V gene data show CDR1 as MNHNY and CDR2 as SVGAGI (reference sequence). Losses at the gene ends were 5 bases for V and 7 bases for J; bases not matched to a gene: 10. This CDR3 has 15 residues. CDR3 region: CASSLSQGLGGELFF. CDR3 sequence (DNA): TGTGCCAGCAGTCTATCACAGGGGTTGGGCGGGGAGCTGTTTTTT.

V and J are TRBV5-4 and TRBJ2-1; 11 bases fit TRBD2. The CDR3 has 16 residues. The germline V gene has CDR1 SGHNT and CDR2 YYREEE (reference sequence). Trimming at V came to 6 bases and at J to 9 bases, leaving 14 bases not matched to a gene. CDR3 bases: TGTGCCAGCATCCCACTAGCGGGAGTTGAAGTAGGTGAGCAGTTCTTC. Amino acids: CASIPLAGVEVGEQFF.

J is TRBJ2-7 and V is TRBV11-2, with 13 bases identical to TRBD2. Germline CDR1 SGHAT, CDR2 FQNNGV. The CDR3 contains 16 residues. V was clipped by 5 bases and J by 0 bases; unmatched bases: 4. This chain's CDR3 is CASSLRTSGGSYEQYF. The CDR3 bases are TGTGCCAGCAGCCTAAGGACTAGCGGGGGCTCCTACGAGCAGTACTTC.

The chain is built from TRBV7-2 and TRBJ2-7, with D maybe TRBD1 (5 bases). Germline CDR1 and CDR2: SGHTA and FQGNSA. V gave up 5 bases and J gave up 1 base, with 9 bases separating them. This CDR3 contains 13 residues. CDR3 sequence (DNA): TGTGCCAGCAGCCAACAGGCATCCTACGAGCAGTACGTC. It specifies CASSQQASYEQYV.

The gene calls are TRBV5-1 and TRBJ2-3; TRBD2 is a possible D gene (5 bases). CDR1 is SGHRS, CDR2 YFSETQ, per germline. V lost 4 bases and J lost 0, with 12 bases in between. CDR3 length: 15 residues. This CDR3 reads CASSLYPGSTDTQYF. The DNA for the CDR3 is TGCGCCAGCAGCCTTTACCCGGGGAGCACAGATACGCAGTATTTT.

V usage is TRBV4-1 and J usage is TRBJ1-3, with 11 bases matching TRBD1. The CDR3 loop spans 17 amino acids. The junction had 5 bases not matched to a gene; V was cut back by 4 bases and J by 0 bases. Germline V gene lookup returns CDR1 MGHRA and CDR2 YSYEKL. DNA for the CDR3: TGCGCCAGCAGCCGCGGACAGGGGGCGAGCTCTGGAAACACCATATATTTT. It is translated as CASSRGQGASSGNTIYF.

The chain couples TRBV2 to TRBJ2-3; D call uncertain. The CDR3 totals 13 residues. The V and J ends lost 8 bases and 3 bases respectively, with 12 bases between them. CDR1 and CDR2 from the germline V gene are SNHLY and FYNNEI. The CDR3 region has the DNA TGTGCCAGCGCTGCGCGTGAGACAGATACGCAGTATTTT. Protein: CASAARETDTQYF.

J is TRBJ2-1 and V is TRBV4-1; 14 bases map to TRBD2. Unmatched junction bases numbered 6, after V lost 6 bases and J lost 5 bases. Germline CDR1 reads MGHRA; CDR2 reads YSYEKL. CDR3 size: 16 residues. In DNA form, the CDR3 reads TGCGCCAGCAGGGATATGGGACTAGCGGGAGACAATGAGCAGTTCTTC. Its translation is CASRDMGLAGDNEQFF.

The rearrangement joins TRBV5-1 to TRBJ1-1, with a possible D match to TRBD1 (5 bases). The germline V gene encodes CDR1 SGHRS and CDR2 YFSETQ. This CDR3 is built from 15 residues. V shed 4 bases and J shed 6 bases, with 19 bases lying between them. In DNA form, the CDR3 reads TGCGCCAGCAGCCCCTCGGGGCGCGGGGAATCTGAAGCTTTCTTT. It translates to CASSPSGRGESEAFF.

The chain is built from TRBV2 and TRBJ2-5; D may be TRBD1 (8 bases). Germline-derived CDR1 and CDR2 are SNHLY and FYNNEI. V was clipped by 5 bases and J by 2 bases, with 24 bases between them. The CDR3 is 18 amino acids. Written as DNA, the CDR3 is TGTGCCAGCAGTTTCGGACAGGGAGGGGGCAAGGGACAAGAGACCCAGTACTTC. Its translation is CASSFGQGGGKGQETQYF.

The chain links TRBV9 to TRBJ2-3, with 12 bases identical to TRBD2. Germline trimming cut 0 bases from V and 0 bases from J; bases unmatched to any gene: 5. The CDR3 runs to 18 residues. The germline V gene encodes CDR1 SGDLS and CDR2 YYNGEE. This CDR3 is CASSVVASGGASTDTQYF. The CDR3 coding sequence is TGTGCCAGCAGCGTAGTGGCTAGCGGGGGGGCTAGCACAGATACGCAGTATTTT.